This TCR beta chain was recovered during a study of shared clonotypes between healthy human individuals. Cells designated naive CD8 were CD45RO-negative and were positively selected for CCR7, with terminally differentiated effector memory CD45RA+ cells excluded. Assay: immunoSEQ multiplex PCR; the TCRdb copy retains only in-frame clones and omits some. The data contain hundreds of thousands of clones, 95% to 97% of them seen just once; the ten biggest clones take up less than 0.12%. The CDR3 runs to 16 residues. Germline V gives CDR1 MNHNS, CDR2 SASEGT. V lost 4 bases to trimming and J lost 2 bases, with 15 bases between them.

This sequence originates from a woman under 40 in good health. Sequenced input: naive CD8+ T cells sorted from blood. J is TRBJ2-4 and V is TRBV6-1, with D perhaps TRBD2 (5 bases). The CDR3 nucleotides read TGTGCCAGCAGTGGAACCCTCAGGACTCCCAAAAACATTCAGTACTTC. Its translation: CASSGTLRTPKNIQYF.